These T cell receptor beta chains were read from a single sample in a study of regulatory T cells in long-lasting Graves disease. In TCRdb, the multiplex PCR reads were re-called with MiXCR into one record per CDR3 protein. The sample has roughly 420,000 distinct CDR3 sequences, around 15% seen once. These data also featured in a second study, about T cells in Graves' hyperthyroidism and ophthalmopathy.

The source material was peripheral blood mononuclear cells (PBMCs), sampled at new diagnosis, from a patient treated with antithyroid drugs. The origin of the receptors is a woman between 50 and 59 years old with Graves disease. CDR3s include the opening cysteine and the closing phenylalanine or tryptophan. Fields, in order: V gene, J gene, clone size, D gene, CDR3 protein, CDR3 DNA. D genes are given only for firm matches. A clone size is listed for some rows: how often the clone was seen (once, few, many), or a class if it is expanded.

V gene: TRBV29-1
J gene: TRBJ2-3
clone size: -
D gene: -
CDR3 protein: CSAPPPYSGESTDTQYF
CDR3 DNA: TGCAGCGCCCCACCCCCCTATTCGGGTGAGAGCACAGATACGCAGTATTTT

V gene: TRBV2
J gene: TRBJ2-1
clone size: many
D gene: -
CDR3 protein: CASSDGRYNEQFF
CDR3 DNA: TGTGCCAGCAGTGACGGCCGTTACAATGAGCAGTTCTTC

V gene: TRBV18
J gene: TRBJ2-2
clone size: many
D gene: -
CDR3 protein: CASSPPLTGELFF
CDR3 DNA: TGTGCCAGCTCACCACCGTTGACCGGGGAGCTGTTTTTT

V gene: TRBV20-1
J gene: TRBJ2-5
clone size: many
D gene: -
CDR3 protein: CSAPPQGETQYF
CDR3 DNA: TGCAGTGCTCCTCCACAGGGAGAGACCCAGTACTTC

V gene: TRBV10-1
J gene: TRBJ2-1
clone size: many
D gene: TRBD2
CDR3 protein: CASSGNGLADNNEQFF
CDR3 DNA: TGCGCCAGCAGTGGGAACGGACTAGCGGACAACAATGAGCAGTTCTTC

V gene: TRBV10-3
J gene: TRBJ2-3
clone size: -
D gene: TRBD2
CDR3 protein: CAISIAGVTDTQYF
CDR3 DNA: TGTGCCATCAGTATAGCGGGAGTAACAGATACGCAGTATTTT

V gene: TRBV7-9
J gene: TRBJ2-2
clone size: many
D gene: TRBD1
CDR3 protein: CASSWGQGRTGELFF
CDR3 DNA: TGTGCCAGCAGCTGGGGACAGGGACGGACGGGGGAGCTGTTTTTT

V gene: TRBV7-8
J gene: TRBJ1-5
clone size: many
D gene: TRBD1
CDR3 protein: CASSLAYVGQGRAKQPQHF
CDR3 DNA: TGTGCCAGCAGCTTAGCCTACGTGGGACAGGGAAGGGCAAAGCAGCCCCAGCATTTT

V gene: TRBV2
J gene: TRBJ2-2
clone size: many
D gene: -
CDR3 protein: CASSLQMNTGELFF
CDR3 DNA: TGTGCCAGCAGTCTACAGATGAACACCGGGGAGCTGTTTTTT

V gene: TRBV30
J gene: TRBJ2-7
clone size: -
D gene: -
CDR3 protein: CAWSVRWAGEHEQYF
CDR3 DNA: TGTGCCTGGAGTGTACGGTGGGCAGGGGAACACGAGCAGTACTTC

V gene: TRBV12-3/TRBV12-4
J gene: TRBJ1-5
clone size: many
D gene: TRBD1
CDR3 protein: CASSSGGVFDSNQPQHF
CDR3 DNA: TGTGCCAGCAGTTCAGGGGGGGTGTTCGATAGCAATCAGCCCCAGCATTTT

V gene: TRBV7-2
J gene: TRBJ2-3
clone size: -
D gene: -
CDR3 protein: CARNRVGADTQYF
CDR3 DNA: TGTGCCAGAAACAGGGTAGGGGCAGATACGCAGTATTTT

V gene: TRBV19
J gene: TRBJ2-1
clone size: -
D gene: -
CDR3 protein: CASSIVWPIEVGEQFF
CDR3 DNA: TGTGCCAGTAGTATAGTGTGGCCAATCGAAGTTGGTGAGCAGTTCTTC

V gene: TRBV6-2/TRBV6-3
J gene: TRBJ2-2
clone size: many
D gene: -
CDR3 protein: CASSAGRNTGELFF
CDR3 DNA: TGTGCCAGCAGTGCCGGGAGGAACACCGGGGAGCTGTTTTTT

V gene: TRBV28
J gene: TRBJ1-4
clone size: many
D gene: -
CDR3 protein: CASSSNWDMAGFATNEKLFF
CDR3 DNA: TGTGCCAGCAGTTCGAATTGGGACATGGCTGGGTTTGCAACTAATGAAAAACTGTTTTTT

V gene: TRBV20-1
J gene: TRBJ2-1
clone size: -
D gene: -
CDR3 protein: CSGGGKIDEQFF
CDR3 DNA: TGCAGTGGGGGAGGTAAAATCGATGAGCAGTTCTTC

V gene: TRBV5-5
J gene: TRBJ2-1
clone size: -
D gene: -
CDR3 protein: CASSLDGNPYNEQFF
CDR3 DNA: TGTGCCAGCAGCTTGGACGGGAATCCCTACAATGAGCAGTTCTTC

V gene: TRBV3-1
J gene: TRBJ2-3
clone size: -
D gene: -
CDR3 protein: CASSQGGKVLFTDTQYF
CDR3 DNA: TGTGCCAGCAGCCAAGGGGGGAAAGTACTATTCACAGATACGCAGTATTTT

V gene: TRBV2
J gene: TRBJ1-3
clone size: many
D gene: -
CDR3 protein: CASRAGGNTIYF
CDR3 DNA: TGTGCCAGCAGGGCGGGTGGAAACACCATATATTTT

V gene: TRBV4-1
J gene: TRBJ2-1
clone size: -
D gene: TRBD2
CDR3 protein: CASSPHRGSGSWNEQFF
CDR3 DNA: TGCGCCAGCAGCCCCCACCGTGGTAGCGGGAGTTGGAATGAGCAGTTCTTC

V gene: TRBV12-3/TRBV12-4
J gene: TRBJ2-7
clone size: few
D gene: TRBD2
CDR3 protein: CASTPAGGPYEQYF
CDR3 DNA: TGTGCCAGCACCCCGGCGGGAGGGCCCTACGAGCAGTACTTC

V gene: TRBV2
J gene: TRBJ2-1
clone size: few
D gene: -
CDR3 protein: CASSEVLGWEQFF
CDR3 DNA: TGTGCCAGCAGTGAAGTACTAGGGTGGGAGCAGTTCTTC

V gene: TRBV28
J gene: TRBJ1-1
clone size: many
D gene: -
CDR3 protein: CASRGRDNPNTEAFF
CDR3 DNA: TGTGCCAGCAGAGGACGTGACAACCCGAACACTGAAGCTTTCTTT

V gene: TRBV29-1
J gene: TRBJ2-7
clone size: -
D gene: TRBD1
CDR3 protein: CSVRTGYSYEQYF
CDR3 DNA: TGCAGCGTCCGGACAGGGTACTCCTACGAGCAGTACTTC

V gene: TRBV7-2
J gene: TRBJ2-7
clone size: -
D gene: TRBD2
CDR3 protein: CASSIQRESGEQYF
CDR3 DNA: TGTGCCAGCAGCATCCAGCGGGAGTCGGGCGAGCAGTACTTC

V gene: TRBV2
J gene: TRBJ2-5
clone size: -
D gene: TRBD2
CDR3 protein: CASSRTSESQETQYF
CDR3 DNA: TGTGCCAGCAGTAGGACTAGCGAATCACAAGAGACCCAGTACTTC

V gene: TRBV6-5
J gene: TRBJ2-3
clone size: many
D gene: -
CDR3 protein: CASSYSREVTQYF
CDR3 DNA: TGTGCCAGCAGTTACTCGAGGGAGGTTACGCAGTATTTT

V gene: TRBV5-1
J gene: TRBJ1-2
clone size: many
D gene: TRBD1
CDR3 protein: CASSRRTGDYGYTF
CDR3 DNA: TGCGCCAGCAGCCGCCGGACAGGGGACTATGGCTACACCTTC

V gene: TRBV10-3
J gene: TRBJ1-5
clone size: many
D gene: -
CDR3 protein: CAISDGGRNQPQHF
CDR3 DNA: TGTGCCATCAGTGATGGGGGGCGGAATCAGCCCCAGCATTTT

V gene: TRBV20-1
J gene: TRBJ2-7
clone size: many
D gene: TRBD1
CDR3 protein: CSASGTVFSYEQYF
CDR3 DNA: TGCAGTGCTAGCGGGACAGTCTTTTCCTACGAGCAGTACTTC

V gene: TRBV18
J gene: TRBJ2-7
clone size: few
D gene: TRBD1
CDR3 protein: CASSPVGTGSYEQYF
CDR3 DNA: TGTGCCAGCTCACCAGTCGGGACAGGGTCCTACGAGCAGTACTTC

V gene: TRBV3-1
J gene: TRBJ2-7
clone size: many
D gene: -
CDR3 protein: CASSHTGSNEQYF
CDR3 DNA: TGTGCCAGCAGCCACACCGGGAGTAACGAGCAGTACTTC

V gene: TRBV4-1
J gene: TRBJ2-3
clone size: -
D gene: TRBD1
CDR3 protein: CASSPNPRQGAFTDTQYF
CDR3 DNA: TGCGCCAGCAGCCCGAACCCCCGACAGGGGGCTTTCACAGATACGCAGTATTTT

V gene: TRBV20-1
J gene: TRBJ1-6
clone size: few
D gene: -
CDR3 protein: CSARDTLVGSPLHF
CDR3 DNA: TGCAGTGCTAGAGATACTTTGGTGGGTTCACCCCTCCACTTT

V gene: TRBV30
J gene: TRBJ2-1
clone size: -
D gene: TRBD2
CDR3 protein: CAWSVRRTSGNIDEQFF
CDR3 DNA: TGTGCCTGGAGTGTACGGCGGACTAGCGGGAATATCGATGAGCAGTTCTTC

V gene: TRBV3-1
J gene: TRBJ2-3
clone size: many
D gene: -
CDR3 protein: CASSHGAGSRDTQYF
CDR3 DNA: TGTGCCAGCAGCCATGGGGCAGGGTCTAGGGATACGCAGTATTTT

V gene: TRBV5-1
J gene: TRBJ2-3
clone size: few
D gene: TRBD2
CDR3 protein: CASSLVGMSGNTDTQYF
CDR3 DNA: TGCGCCAGCAGCTTGGTAGGGATGAGCGGGAACACAGATACGCAGTATTTT

V gene: TRBV25-1
J gene: TRBJ2-2
clone size: once
D gene: -
CDR3 protein: CASGRDRSRPGELFF
CDR3 DNA: TGTGCCAGCGGGAGAGACAGGTCTAGGCCCGGGGAGCTGTTTTTT

V gene: TRBV7-8
J gene: TRBJ1-3
clone size: many
D gene: -
CDR3 protein: CASSLRLSSGNTIYF
CDR3 DNA: TGTGCCAGCAGCTTACGCTTGAGCTCTGGAAACACCATATATTTT

V gene: TRBV28
J gene: TRBJ2-3
clone size: many
D gene: -
CDR3 protein: CASINIPGDTQYF
CDR3 DNA: TGTGCCAGCATAAATATCCCCGGCGATACGCAGTATTTT

V gene: TRBV12-5
J gene: TRBJ1-1
clone size: few
D gene: -
CDR3 protein: CARVLGVGNTEAFF
CDR3 DNA: TGTGCTAGGGTTTTGGGAGTGGGGAACACTGAAGCTTTCTTT

V gene: TRBV6-9
J gene: TRBJ2-7
clone size: many
D gene: TRBD1
CDR3 protein: CASSYGGQGAYEQYF
CDR3 DNA: TGTGCCAGCAGTTACGGCGGACAGGGGGCCTACGAGCAGTACTTC

V gene: TRBV2
J gene: TRBJ2-7
clone size: -
D gene: -
CDR3 protein: CASSPQGRFEQYF
CDR3 DNA: TGTGCCAGCAGCCCTCAGGGGCGGTTTGAGCAGTACTTC

V gene: TRBV3-1
J gene: TRBJ2-7
clone size: many
D gene: -
CDR3 protein: CASSPTGLEQYF
CDR3 DNA: TGTGCCAGCAGCCCTACAGGGCTTGAGCAGTACTTC

V gene: TRBV7-9
J gene: TRBJ2-3
clone size: few
D gene: TRBD2
CDR3 protein: CASNIWSGGPIDTQYF
CDR3 DNA: TGTGCCAGCAACATCTGGTCGGGAGGGCCTATAGATACGCAGTATTTT

V gene: TRBV20-1
J gene: TRBJ2-7
clone size: -
D gene: TRBD2
CDR3 protein: CSASGTSGSDEQYF
CDR3 DNA: TGCAGTGCTAGCGGGACTAGCGGGAGTGACGAGCAGTACTTC

V gene: TRBV7-3
J gene: TRBJ2-3
clone size: many
D gene: TRBD2
CDR3 protein: CASSSEIRTSGSKVRYF
CDR3 DNA: TGTGCCAGCAGCTCCGAGATTAGGACTAGCGGAAGCAAGGTTCGGTATTTT

V gene: TRBV7-8
J gene: TRBJ2-3
clone size: few
D gene: -
CDR3 protein: CASSSTGFKTDTQYF
CDR3 DNA: TGTGCCAGCAGCTCAACGGGATTTAAGACAGATACGCAGTATTTT

V gene: TRBV6-1
J gene: TRBJ1-1
clone size: few
D gene: -
CDR3 protein: CASSRHKAEAFF
CDR3 DNA: TGTGCCAGCAGTAGACATAAAGCTGAAGCTTTCTTT

V gene: TRBV18
J gene: TRBJ2-7
clone size: -
D gene: TRBD1
CDR3 protein: CASSEPQGARYEQYF
CDR3 DNA: TGTGCCAGCTCAGAACCCCAGGGGGCGCGTTACGAGCAGTACTTC

V gene: TRBV28
J gene: TRBJ2-7
clone size: many
D gene: -
CDR3 protein: CASSPPGRGYEQYF
CDR3 DNA: TGTGCCAGCAGTCCTCCGGGACGAGGATACGAGCAGTACTTC

V gene: TRBV3-1
J gene: TRBJ2-7
clone size: many
D gene: -
CDR3 protein: CASSPILRGTYEQYF
CDR3 DNA: TGTGCCAGCAGCCCAATTCTCAGGGGAACCTACGAGCAGTACTTC

V gene: TRBV28
J gene: TRBJ1-1
clone size: many
D gene: TRBD1
CDR3 protein: CASMTGAMNTEAFF
CDR3 DNA: TGTGCCAGCATGACAGGGGCGATGAACACTGAAGCTTTCTTT

V gene: TRBV27
J gene: TRBJ1-6
clone size: few
D gene: -
CDR3 protein: CASSQSPRAPLHF
CDR3 DNA: TGTGCCAGCAGTCAATCGCCGAGGGCACCCCTCCACTTT